These T cell receptor beta chains were read from a single sample in a study of shared clonotypes between healthy human individuals. Measured with immunoSEQ multiplex PCR; TCRdb has only the in-frame clones, and not every one. Among 950,000 to 1,100,000 clones listed, about four fifths were seen once. Material: memory CD4+ T cells from PBMCs. The receptors were sampled from a man aged 18 to 29 in good health. Some clones in this sample may be carry-over from other donors' samples. The CDR3 runs from the conserved cysteine through the conserved F or W. Each record gives: D gene, J gene, clone size, V gene, CDR3 DNA, CDR3 protein. The D gene is left open where the match is weak. Only some rows state a clone size, as once, few, many or a class for expanded clones.

D: .; J: TRBJ1-5; size: .; V: TRBV28; DNA: TGTGCCAGCAGTTTGAGACAGTCGTTTGCGCCCCAGCATTTT; CDR3: CASSLRQSFAPQHF
D: TRBD1; J: TRBJ1-3; size: .; V: TRBV5-4; DNA: TGTGCCAGCAGTCGCCAAACAGGGGCTTCTGGAAACACCATATATTTT; CDR3: CASSRQTGASGNTIYF
D: TRBD2; J: TRBJ2-1; size: .; V: TRBV7-2; DNA: TGTGCCAGCAGGTTGGGACTAGCGGGAGTGTATGAGCAGTTCTTC; CDR3: CASRLGLAGVYEQFF
D: .; J: TRBJ2-3; size: .; V: TRBV28; DNA: TGTGCCAGCAGTTTAAGGCTAGGACCGCAGTATTTT; CDR3: CASSLRLGPQYF
D: .; J: TRBJ1-1; size: few; V: TRBV30; DNA: TGTGCCTGGAGTGTTGGGCTGAACACTGAAGCTTTCTTT; CDR3: CAWSVGLNTEAFF
D: .; J: TRBJ2-5; size: .; V: TRBV11-3; DNA: TGTGCCAGCGCGACAGGGAGGAAAGAGACCCAGTACTTC; CDR3: CASATGRKETQYF
D: .; J: TRBJ2-7; size: few; V: TRBV19; DNA: TGTGCCACAAAAGAAGCTCCGACGGTATACGAGCAGTACTTC; CDR3: CATKEAPTVYEQYF
D: .; J: TRBJ2-7; size: .; V: TRBV7-9; DNA: TGTGCCAGCAGCTTAGGCCCTATCTACGAGCAGTACTTC; CDR3: CASSLGPIYEQYF
D: .; J: TRBJ1-6; size: .; V: TRBV18; DNA: TGTGCCAGCTCACCATGGGCGACCCAGGATTCACCCCTCCACTTT; CDR3: CASSPWATQDSPLHF
D: .; J: TRBJ2-7; size: .; V: TRBV6-6; DNA: TGTGCCAGCAGTACCCCGCTACGGAACGAGCAGTACTTC; CDR3: CASSTPLRNEQYF
D: TRBD2; J: TRBJ2-5; size: .; V: TRBV7-8; DNA: TGTGCCAGCAGCCAAGGGACTAGCGGGGAGACCCAGTACTTC; CDR3: CASSQGTSGETQYF
D: TRBD1; J: TRBJ1-2; size: .; V: TRBV7-3; DNA: TGTGCCAGCAGCTCGACAGGGGCCTATGGCTACACCTTC; CDR3: CASSSTGAYGYTF
D: .; J: TRBJ2-7; size: few; V: TRBV4-1; DNA: TGCGCCAGCAGCCATGAGGGGAGGGGGACCTACGAGCAGTACTTC; CDR3: CASSHEGRGTYEQYF
D: .; J: TRBJ2-2; size: .; V: TRBV28; DNA: TGTGCCAGCAGGGCAGGGAAATATGTAGCCGGGGAGCTGTTTTTT; CDR3: CASRAGKYVAGELFF
D: .; J: TRBJ1-2; size: .; V: TRBV28; DNA: TGTGCCAGTAAGACCGGGGCGGTTGGGGGCTACACCTTC; CDR3: CASKTGAVGGYTF
D: TRBD2; J: TRBJ2-1; size: .; V: TRBV5-4; DNA: TGTGCCAGCAGCCCCCCGGGACTAGGTAGGAATGAGCAGTTCTTC; CDR3: CASSPPGLGRNEQFF
D: TRBD2; J: TRBJ2-4; size: few; V: TRBV5-4; DNA: TGTGCCAGCAGCTCCGATTTGGTGGGAGCGGGGAACATTCAGTACTTC; CDR3: CASSSDLVGAGNIQYF
D: TRBD2; J: TRBJ2-1; size: once; V: TRBV5-1; DNA: TGCGCCAGCAGCACGGGACTAGCGGCGTACAATGAGCAGTTCTTC; CDR3: CASSTGLAAYNEQFF
D: .; J: TRBJ2-7; size: once; V: TRBV5-1; DNA: TGCGCCAGCAGCTTGGATACTCTCTTCTACGAGCAGTACTTC; CDR3: CASSLDTLFYEQYF
D: .; J: TRBJ2-2; size: .; V: TRBV11-2; DNA: TGTGCCAGCAGCTTAGGTGCGCTGTTTTTT; CDR3: CASSLGALFF
D: TRBD2; J: TRBJ2-2; size: .; V: TRBV11-2; DNA: TGTGCCAGCAGCTTGATAAAGGGACTAGCGGGAGCAAGAACCGGGGAGCTGTTTTTT; CDR3: CASSLIKGLAGARTGELFF
D: .; J: TRBJ1-3; size: .; V: TRBV27; DNA: TGTGCCAGCAGTTTTAGCTCTGGAAACACCATATATTTT; CDR3: CASSFSSGNTIYF
D: .; J: TRBJ2-1; size: .; V: TRBV5-1; DNA: TGCGCCAGCAGCCCCTCGCCGGGCACAGAGGCCAATGAGCAGTTCTTC; CDR3: CASSPSPGTEANEQFF
D: TRBD1; J: TRBJ2-7; size: .; V: TRBV6-7; DNA: TGTGCCAGCAGCCCCGGGACAGGGCACGAGCAGTACTTC; CDR3: CASSPGTGHEQYF
D: .; J: TRBJ2-2; size: .; V: TRBV28; DNA: TGTGCCAGTACCGGGACAAAGAACACCGGGGAGCTGTTTTTT; CDR3: CASTGTKNTGELFF
D: TRBD1; J: TRBJ2-4; size: once; V: TRBV11-1; DNA: TGTGCCAGCAGCTTAGGAACCGGGACAGGAGTCCTAGCCAAAAACATTCAGTACTTC; CDR3: CASSLGTGTGVLAKNIQYF
D: TRBD2; J: TRBJ2-7; size: few; V: TRBV6-5; DNA: TGTGCCAGCAGCCTACTAGCGGGAGGTTTCTACGAGCAGTACTTC; CDR3: CASSLLAGGFYEQYF
D: .; J: TRBJ1-2; size: .; V: TRBV7-2; DNA: TGTGCCAGCAGCTCAGGTTATACTGGCTACACCTTC; CDR3: CASSSGYTGYTF
D: .; J: TRBJ2-7; size: .; V: TRBV5-6; DNA: TGTGCCAGCAGCTTGGGGACGGTGTACGAGCAGTACTTC; CDR3: CASSLGTVYEQYF
D: TRBD1; J: TRBJ2-2; size: .; V: TRBV5-1; DNA: TGCGCCAGCAGCGTGGACAGGGGCGGGACCGGGGAGCTGTTTTTT; CDR3: CASSVDRGGTGELFF
D: TRBD1; J: TRBJ1-5; size: .; V: TRBV7-2; DNA: TGTGCCAGCAACCGACAGGGTAGCAATCAGCCCCAGCATTTT; CDR3: CASNRQGSNQPQHF
D: .; J: TRBJ1-1; size: .; V: TRBV18; DNA: TGTGCCAGCTCACCCCTCCCAACTGAAGCTTTCTTT; CDR3: CASSPLPTEAFF
D: .; J: TRBJ1-5; size: .; V: TRBV7-9; DNA: TGTGCCAGCAGCCAGGGGCTCTATCAGCCCCAGCATTTT; CDR3: CASSQGLYQPQHF
D: .; J: TRBJ1-2; size: .; V: TRBV9; DNA: TGTGCCAGCAGCGTAGGGTCTGGGGGCTATGGCTACACCTTC; CDR3: CASSVGSGGYGYTF
D: .; J: TRBJ2-3; size: .; V: TRBV29-1; DNA: TGCAGCACCGCTAGTGGGAGTGTTAGAGATACGCAGTATTTT; CDR3: CSTASGSVRDTQYF
D: .; J: TRBJ2-5; size: .; V: TRBV7-6; DNA: TGTGCCAGCAGCTCCCGGAGGGGGCAAGAGACCCAGTACTTC; CDR3: CASSSRRGQETQYF
D: TRBD2; J: TRBJ2-1; size: .; V: TRBV5-4; DNA: TGTGCCAGCAGTACGGGCCTCAGCGGGAGGGCTTGGAATGAGCAGTTCTTC; CDR3: CASSTGLSGRAWNEQFF
D: .; J: TRBJ2-3; size: .; V: TRBV9; DNA: TGTGCCAGCAGCGTAGTGGCGGGACAAGCAGATACGCAGTATTTT; CDR3: CASSVVAGQADTQYF
D: .; J: TRBJ2-2; size: .; V: TRBV7-9; DNA: TGTGCCAGCAGCCGCCTTACAGCGAACACCGGGGAGCTGTTTTTT; CDR3: CASSRLTANTGELFF
D: .; J: TRBJ1-5; size: .; V: TRBV19; DNA: TGTGCCAGTAGTATAAGATTAGGGGACGAGGGCCAGCCCCAGCATTTT; CDR3: CASSIRLGDEGQPQHF